These 25 T cell receptor beta chains share one sample of origin, sequenced in a study of T cell responses to AZD1222 COVID-19 vaccine. The data were produced by immunoSEQ multiplex PCR, yet TCRdb's version contains in-frame clones alone and is incomplete. Here the sample spans 60,000 to 85,000 clones, about 83% being singletons. The source was peripheral blood, collected 28 days after the second dose of the MenACWY control vaccine. The receptor source for this set is an adult who received the MenACWY meningococcal vaccine as a control.

This clone came up a few times. The V gene is TRBV4-2, the J gene TRBJ2-3, with 8 bases identical to TRBD2. J gave up 2 bases and V 0 bases, and 19 bases lay outside the gene matches. Germline CDR1 is LGHNA and CDR2 is YNFKEQ. CDR3 size: 21 residues. In DNA, the CDR3 is TGTGCCAGCAGCCAAGATCTCCGCCTGGCGGGGGGCTCTATTCACACAGATACGCAGTATTTT. It encodes CASSQDLRLAGGSIHTDTQYF.

This chain uses TRBV6-4 with TRBJ1-4; D remains ambiguous. The V gene's germline CDR1 is MRHNA and CDR2 SNTAGT. CDR3 length: 16 residues. Trimming stripped 2 bases from V and 8 bases from J, with 18 bases between. Here the CDR3 DNA reads TGTGCCAGCAGTGACAAGAGGAGACAAGGAAGCGAAAAACTGTTTTTT. It translates to CASSDKRRQGSEKLFF.

This chain joins TRBV7-5 and TRBJ1-2; the table's D call TRBD1 went unverified against the DNA. TRBV7-5 is described as a pseudogene. This CDR3 has 15 residues. CDR3 residues: CARKETGENGYGYTF. Here the CDR3 DNA reads TGTGCCAGAAAGGAGACAGGGGAGAATGGCTATGGCTACACCTTC.

The chain has TRBV12-3 or TRBV12-4 and TRBJ1-1, with D perhaps TRBD1 (6 bases). Trimming removed 5 bases from V and 10 bases from J, with 14 bases in between. The CDR3 runs to 12 residues. In DNA, the CDR3 is TGTGCCAGCAGTCCCGCAGGGGTAGGAGCTTTCTTT. Residues: CASSPAGVGAFF.

This clone was observed a few times. The rearrangement uses TRBV30 and TRBJ1-2; D is unresolved. The V gene lost 2 bases and the J gene lost 8 bases, with 9 bases spanning the gap. Per germline, CDR1 GTSNPN and CDR2 SVGIG (reference sequence). The CDR3 consists of 11 residues. The CDR3 loop is CAWSSMVGYTF. DNA of the CDR3: TGTGCCTGGAGTTCAATGGTAGGCTACACCTTC.

In its sample, this clone was seen a few times. V usage is TRBV21-1 and J usage is TRBJ2-1; the table gives TRBD2 as D, unverified against the DNA. TRBV21-1 is reported as a pseudogene. The CDR3 consists of 14 residues. The CDR3 DNA reads as TGTGCCAGCACCCCAAACTTCTCCTACAATGAGCAGTTCTTC. It encodes CASTPNFSYNEQFF.

The chain carries TRBV5-1 and TRBJ2-2; D unclear. Germline V gene sequence: CDR1 SGHRS, CDR2 YFSETQ. The CDR3 covers 15 residues. Trimming took 2 bases from V and 2 from J, leaving 10 bases between them. The CDR3, as DNA: TGCGCCAGCAGCTTAGGGCAGTCTAACACCGGGGAGCTGTTTTTT. Residues: CASSLGQSNTGELFF.

V gene TRBV19 combines with J gene TRBJ1-5; maybe TRBD1 (6 bases). This CDR3 comprises 15 residues. Trimming cost V 1 base and J 4 bases, with 11 bases left between them. Germline-derived CDR1 and CDR2 are LNHDA and SQIVND (reference sequence). For the CDR3, the DNA is TGTGCCAGTAGTATAGCGGGGGCAGCTAATCAGCCCCAGCATTTT. Its protein product is CASSIAGAANQPQHF.

The J gene is TRBJ2-2, the V gene TRBV5-1; 8 nucleotides agree with TRBD1. Per germline, CDR1 SGHRS and CDR2 YFSETQ. Germline trimming cut 4 bases from V and 4 bases from J; bases unmatched to any gene: 6. The CDR3 is 15 amino acids. The chain's CDR3 is CASSAGTGLTGELFF. The CDR3 DNA sequence: TGCGCCAGCAGCGCCGGGACAGGCCTCACCGGGGAGCTGTTTTTT.

V gene TRBV18 combines with J gene TRBJ2-5; 9 bases agree with TRBD1. Unmatched junction bases numbered 10, after V lost 6 bases and J lost 2 bases. Germline CDR1 and CDR2: KGHSH and LQKENI. The CDR3 loop spans 16 amino acids. In nucleotides, the CDR3 is TGTGCCAGCTCCAAGGGGAACAGGGGGCATCAAGAGACCCAGTACTTC. This encodes CASSKGNRGHQETQYF.

V and J are TRBV5-1 and TRBJ2-1; the D is unclear. Germline V lookup: CDR1 SGHRS, CDR2 YFSETQ. The V end was cut by 1 base, the J end by 9 bases, with 11 bases between. The CDR3 runs to 13 residues. CDR3 sequence (DNA): TGCGCCAGCAGCTTGTCTTCTGAAGGTGAGCAGTTCTTC. Translation gives CASSLSSEGEQFF. Using reference TRBV5-1 and TRBJ2-1 for the parts outside the CDR3, the full variable domain is KAGVTQTPRYLIKTRGQQVTLSCSPISGHRSVSWYQQTPGQGLQFLFEYFSETQRNKGNFPGRFSGRQFSNSRSEMNVSTLELGDSALYLCASSLSSEGEQFFGPGTRLTVL.

The rearrangement joins TRBV30 to TRBJ2-5, with a tentative D call TRBD1 (6 bases). V lost 5 bases and J 7 bases, leaving 11 bases between the germline ends. The CDR3 consists of 11 residues. The germline CDR1 and CDR2 sequences are GTSNPN and SVGIG (reference sequence). The CDR3 region is CAWGGLGTQYF. CDR3 sequence (DNA): TGTGCCTGGGGGGGCCTCGGGACCCAGTACTTC.

This clone appeared a few times. This chain uses TRBV6-5 with TRBJ1-1, with D possibly being TRBD1 (6 bases). Germline loops: CDR1 MNHEY, CDR2 SVGAGI. This CDR3 is 13 amino acids long. V lost 6 bases, J lost 6 bases, and 14 bases lay in between. In nucleotides, the CDR3 is TGTGCCAGCAGGCCCCTCGGGGGCCCTGAAGCTTTCTTT. Translating gives CASRPLGGPEAFF.

The chain carries TRBV18 and TRBJ1-3; TRBD1 agrees at 7 bases. The length of the CDR3 is 19 residues. Germline-derived CDR1 and CDR2 are KGHSH and LQKENI. V dropped 3 bases and J dropped 0; count of bases not matched to a gene: 14. CDR3 loop: CASSPLTRGALISGNTIYF. CDR3 in DNA: TGTGCCAGCTCACCTCTCACCAGGGGGGCGTTAATCTCTGGAAACACCATATATTTT.

A note on this clone: The sample carries other DNA sequences with the same CDR3. The chain is built from TRBV20-1 and TRBJ2-1; D is unresolved. There are 11 residues in the CDR3. The V end lost 3 bases, the J end lost 3 bases, and 3 bases lay between the germline ends. Germline CDR1 is DFQATT and CDR2 is SNEGSKA (reference sequence). The CDR3 is CSASDYNEQFF. The CDR3 nucleotides are TGCAGTGCTAGTGACTACAATGAGCAGTTCTTC.

This chain joins TRBV6-2 or TRBV6-3 and TRBJ1-5; 10 bases line up with TRBD1. The CDR3 is 15 residues long. V shed 4 bases and J 6 bases; nucleotides not matched to a gene: 6. The germline CDR1 and CDR2 sequences are MNHEY and SVGEGT. In DNA, the CDR3 is TGTGCCAGCAGTTTGGTGGGACAGGGGATTCAGCCCCAGCATTTT. Its translation is CASSLVGQGIQPQHF.

The table lists this clone with a count of one. This sequence joins TRBV7-3 and TRBJ2-3, with unresolved D. Germline lookup yields CDR1 SGHTA and CDR2 FQGTGA. V shed 5 bases and J shed 0 bases, with 9 bases lying between them. The CDR3 covers 14 residues. The CDR3 loop is CASSVPDSTDTQYF. CDR3 DNA sequence: TGTGCCAGCAGCGTACCGGACAGCACAGATACGCAGTATTTT.

The gene calls are TRBV9 and TRBJ2-1; D may be TRBD2 (6 bases). The CDR3 has 17 residues. Germline assignment: CDR1 SGDLS and CDR2 YYNGEE. Trimming left V 0 bases short and J 6 bases short, with 19 bases between. The CDR3 reads CASSVVPRLGRGNEQFF. CDR3 DNA: TGTGCCAGCAGCGTAGTCCCCCGGTTGGGGCGGGGCAATGAGCAGTTCTTC.

The chain carries TRBV30 and TRBJ1-1; D is uncertain. This CDR3 is built from 13 residues. Germline V gene lookup returns CDR1 GTSNPN and CDR2 SVGIG (reference sequence). The V end lost 2 bases, the J end lost 11 bases, and 18 bases lay between the germline ends. The CDR3 region is CAWSNLPLSEAFF. The CDR3 region has the DNA TGTGCCTGGAGTAACCTCCCCCTCTCGGAGGCTTTCTTT.

This clone rates as large. V and J are TRBV11-2 and TRBJ2-1; possibly TRBD2 for D (6 bases). The germline gives CDR1 SGHAT, CDR2 FQNNGV. The V end was cut by 1 base, the J end by 4 bases, with 14 bases between. The CDR3 has 16 amino acids. The CDR3 spells CASSLVRGAGYNEQFF. The CDR3 region has the DNA TGTGCCAGCAGCTTAGTTCGCGGGGCGGGGTACAATGAGCAGTTCTTC.

The chain couples TRBV24-1 to TRBJ1-1, with TRBD1 matching 7 bases. The CDR3 is 16 residues long. Trimming at V came to 4 bases and at J to 2 bases, leaving 9 bases not matched to a gene. The germline CDR1 and CDR2 sequences are KGHDR and SFDVKD. The CDR3 bases are TGTGCCACCAGTGAAGGTCAGGGGGGGATTAACACTGAAGCTTTCTTT. Translating gives CATSEGQGGINTEAFF.

This chain connects TRBV2 to TRBJ2-7; a possible D gene is TRBD2 (6 bases). V lost 1 base and J lost 3, with 13 bases in between. Germline lookup yields CDR1 SNHLY and CDR2 FYNNEI. The CDR3 loop spans 15 amino acids. The CDR3 DNA follows: TGTGCCAGCAGTGAAGTCGGAGGGGAGTACTACGAGCAGTACTTC. Its translation: CASSEVGGEYYEQYF.

This CDR3 reads CASRRQGGTGELFF. The CDR3 bases are TGTGCCAGCCGCCGACAGGGCGGCACCGGGGAGCTGTTTTTT. V and J are TRBV11-2 and TRBJ2-2; 7 nucleotides agree with TRBD1. Looked up from germline, CDR1 is SGHAT and CDR2 is FQNNGV. The CDR3 spans 14 residues. V dropped 8 bases and J dropped 4; count of bases not matched to a gene: 7.

The rearrangement uses TRBV2 and TRBJ1-1; D call uncertain. V was clipped by 4 bases and J by 7 bases, with 13 bases between them. The CDR3 loop spans 13 amino acids. CDR1 is SNHLY and CDR2 is FYNNEI in the germline V gene. CDR3 in DNA: TGTGCCAGCAGTGGCCGGTTCCCCTTTGAAGCTTTCTTT. Residues: CASSGRFPFEAFF.

The rearrangement joins TRBV6-5 to TRBJ2-2; 7 positions match TRBD1. Germline CDR1 MNHEY, CDR2 SVGAGI. CDR3 length: 13 amino acids. J lost 7 bases, V lost 5 bases, and 4 bases had no gene match. CDR3 in amino acids: CASSTRGIGELFF. CDR3 bases: TGTGCCAGCAGTACCAGGGGGATCGGGGAGCTGTTTTTT.